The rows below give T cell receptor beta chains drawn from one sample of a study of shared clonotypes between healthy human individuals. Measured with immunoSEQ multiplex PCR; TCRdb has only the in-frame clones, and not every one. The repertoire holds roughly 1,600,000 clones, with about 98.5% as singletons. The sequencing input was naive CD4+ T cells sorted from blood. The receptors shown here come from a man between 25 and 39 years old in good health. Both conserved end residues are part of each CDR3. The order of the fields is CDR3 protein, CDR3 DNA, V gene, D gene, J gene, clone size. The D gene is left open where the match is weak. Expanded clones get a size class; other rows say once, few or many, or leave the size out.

cdr3_aa: CASSLQPPYSYNEQFF
cdr3_nt: TGTGCCAGCAGTTTACAGCCGCCATACTCCTACAATGAGCAGTTCTTC
v_call: TRBV28
d_call: -
j_call: TRBJ2-1
clone_size: -

cdr3_aa: CASSYGGLNTEAFF
cdr3_nt: TGTGCCAGCAGCTACGGGGGGCTGAACACTGAAGCTTTCTTT
v_call: TRBV11-2
d_call: -
j_call: TRBJ1-1
clone_size: -

cdr3_aa: CASSTQYYSYEQYF
cdr3_nt: TGTGCCAGTAGTACCCAGTACTACTCCTACGAGCAGTACTTC
v_call: TRBV19
d_call: -
j_call: TRBJ2-7
clone_size: -

cdr3_aa: CAISENREDTQYF
cdr3_nt: TGTGCCATCAGTGAAAACAGGGAGGATACGCAGTATTTT
v_call: TRBV10-3
d_call: -
j_call: TRBJ2-3
clone_size: -

cdr3_aa: CASRFTESNEQFF
cdr3_nt: TGCGCCAGCAGATTTACGGAAAGCAATGAGCAGTTCTTC
v_call: TRBV5-1
d_call: -
j_call: TRBJ2-1
clone_size: -

cdr3_aa: CATSSRDSSSEQYF
cdr3_nt: TGTGCCACCAGCAGCCGGGACAGTTCCTCCGAGCAGTACTTC
v_call: TRBV15
d_call: TRBD1
j_call: TRBJ2-7
clone_size: -

cdr3_aa: CASSDRTGGEPQHF
cdr3_nt: TGTGCCAGCAGTGATCGGACAGGGGGCGAGCCCCAGCATTTT
v_call: TRBV2
d_call: TRBD1
j_call: TRBJ1-5
clone_size: -

cdr3_aa: CASSLDRLLAGVYEQFF
cdr3_nt: TGTGCCAGCAGCTTAGATAGGTTACTAGCGGGAGTGTATGAGCAGTTCTTC
v_call: TRBV11-2
d_call: TRBD2
j_call: TRBJ2-1
clone_size: -

cdr3_aa: CAWSVQAGNTIYF
cdr3_nt: TGTGCCTGGAGTGTACAGGCGGGAAACACCATATATTTT
v_call: TRBV30
d_call: -
j_call: TRBJ1-3
clone_size: -

cdr3_aa: CASSQKQGTEAFF
cdr3_nt: TGTGCCAGCAGTCAGAAACAGGGGACTGAAGCTTTCTTT
v_call: TRBV11-3
d_call: TRBD1
j_call: TRBJ1-1
clone_size: -

cdr3_aa: CARLLRDRSTEAFF
cdr3_nt: TGCGCCAGGTTACTCAGGGACAGATCTACTGAAGCTTTCTTT
v_call: TRBV10-2
d_call: TRBD1
j_call: TRBJ1-1
clone_size: -

cdr3_aa: CSATENYGYTF
cdr3_nt: TGCAGTGCTACTGAAAACTATGGCTACACCTTC
v_call: TRBV20-1
d_call: -
j_call: TRBJ1-2
clone_size: -

cdr3_aa: CASNQRPSTDTQYF
cdr3_nt: TGTGCCAGCAACCAGCGACCCAGCACAGATACGCAGTATTTT
v_call: TRBV28
d_call: -
j_call: TRBJ2-3
clone_size: once

cdr3_aa: CASSLGRGRTEAFF
cdr3_nt: TGCGCCAGCAGCTTGGGTCGGGGGAGGACTGAAGCTTTCTTT
v_call: TRBV5-1
d_call: -
j_call: TRBJ1-1
clone_size: -

cdr3_aa: CAWSVRLAGETQYF
cdr3_nt: TGTGCCTGGAGTGTTCGGCTAGCGGGAGAGACCCAGTACTTC
v_call: TRBV30
d_call: TRBD2
j_call: TRBJ2-5
clone_size: -

cdr3_aa: CASSDRGDMNTEAFF
cdr3_nt: TGTGCCAGCAGCGACCGAGGGGACATGAACACTGAAGCTTTCTTT
v_call: TRBV9
d_call: -
j_call: TRBJ1-1
clone_size: once

cdr3_aa: CASRAGVSNQPQHF
cdr3_nt: TGTGCCAGCAGGGCAGGAGTTAGCAATCAGCCCCAGCATTTT
v_call: TRBV6-5
d_call: -
j_call: TRBJ1-5
clone_size: -

cdr3_aa: CASSQDHAYSNQPQHF
cdr3_nt: TGCGCCAGCAGCCAAGATCATGCATATAGCAATCAGCCCCAGCATTTT
v_call: TRBV4-1
d_call: -
j_call: TRBJ1-5
clone_size: -

cdr3_aa: CASRESYGYTF
cdr3_nt: TGTGCCAGCAGGGAGTCCTATGGCTACACCTTC
v_call: TRBV28
d_call: -
j_call: TRBJ1-2
clone_size: -

cdr3_aa: CASSRLKRLAGSTDTQYF
cdr3_nt: TGTGCCAGCAGCCGCTTAAAAAGACTAGCGGGGTCCACAGATACGCAGTATTTT
v_call: TRBV11-2
d_call: TRBD2
j_call: TRBJ2-3
clone_size: once

cdr3_aa: CASAPRAEAFF
cdr3_nt: TGTGCTAGTGCCCCCAGGGCTGAAGCTTTCTTT
v_call: TRBV12-5
d_call: -
j_call: TRBJ1-1
clone_size: -

cdr3_aa: CASSTKTGGDYGYTF
cdr3_nt: TGTGCCAGTAGTACGAAGACAGGGGGCGACTATGGCTACACCTTC
v_call: TRBV19
d_call: TRBD1
j_call: TRBJ1-2
clone_size: -

cdr3_aa: CASSYKQGGRDTQYF
cdr3_nt: TGTGCCAGCAGTTACAAACAGGGTGGACGGGATACGCAGTATTTT
v_call: TRBV6-5
d_call: -
j_call: TRBJ2-3
clone_size: -

cdr3_aa: CASVRDSNQPQHF
cdr3_nt: TGTGCCAGCGTTAGAGATAGCAATCAGCCCCAGCATTTT
v_call: TRBV2
d_call: -
j_call: TRBJ1-5
clone_size: -

cdr3_aa: CASSPQYSGSGEQFF
cdr3_nt: TGTGCCAGCAGCCCGCAGTATAGCGGGAGTGGTGAGCAGTTCTTC
v_call: TRBV11-2
d_call: TRBD2
j_call: TRBJ2-1
clone_size: -

cdr3_aa: CASSLFAVPRSIIVADTQYF
cdr3_nt: TGTGCCAGCAGTTTATTTGCCGTGCCCAGATCGATTATCGTCGCAGATACGCAGTATTTT
v_call: TRBV27
d_call: -
j_call: TRBJ2-3
clone_size: -

cdr3_aa: CASSLQRAYGYTF
cdr3_nt: TGTGCCAGCAGCTTACAAAGGGCATATGGCTACACCTTC
v_call: TRBV7-8
d_call: -
j_call: TRBJ1-2
clone_size: -

cdr3_aa: CASSFRTSGRGEQYF
cdr3_nt: TGTGCCAGCAGTTTCCGGACTAGCGGGAGGGGTGAGCAGTACTTC
v_call: TRBV27
d_call: TRBD2
j_call: TRBJ2-7
clone_size: few

cdr3_aa: CASSIGLRDRGSNQPQHF
cdr3_nt: TGTGCCAGTAGTATAGGCCTCCGGGACAGGGGGAGCAATCAGCCCCAGCATTTT
v_call: TRBV19
d_call: TRBD1
j_call: TRBJ1-5
clone_size: -

cdr3_aa: CASSEGTNPGVYEQYF
cdr3_nt: TGTGCCAGCAGCGAGGGGACAAACCCCGGAGTATACGAGCAGTACTTC
v_call: TRBV9
d_call: -
j_call: TRBJ2-7
clone_size: -

cdr3_aa: CSVNLAVQETQYF
cdr3_nt: TGCAGCGTTAACCTAGCGGTTCAAGAGACCCAGTACTTC
v_call: TRBV29-1
d_call: TRBD2
j_call: TRBJ2-5
clone_size: -

cdr3_aa: CASSLGTGSYEQYF
cdr3_nt: TGTGCCAGCAGCTTGGGGACAGGTTCCTACGAGCAGTACTTC
v_call: TRBV7-9
d_call: TRBD1
j_call: TRBJ2-7
clone_size: -

cdr3_aa: CASSLIGAKNIQYF
cdr3_nt: TGTGCCAGCAGTTTGATTGGGGCCAAAAACATTCAGTACTTC
v_call: TRBV28
d_call: -
j_call: TRBJ2-4
clone_size: -

cdr3_aa: CASSPLGEGLHYGYTF
cdr3_nt: TGTGCCAGCAGTCCCCTCGGGGAAGGGTTACACTATGGCTACACCTTC
v_call: TRBV27
d_call: -
j_call: TRBJ1-2
clone_size: -

cdr3_aa: CASRKEGGQPQHF
cdr3_nt: TGTGCCAGTAGAAAAGAAGGAGGTCAGCCCCAGCATTTT
v_call: TRBV19
d_call: -
j_call: TRBJ1-5
clone_size: once

cdr3_aa: CASTQREVNTGELFF
cdr3_nt: TGCGCCAGCACCCAGCGGGAGGTTAACACCGGGGAGCTGTTTTTT
v_call: TRBV23-1
d_call: TRBD2
j_call: TRBJ2-2
clone_size: -

cdr3_aa: CAPICIGGQSPNQPQHF
cdr3_nt: TGTGCCCCTATCTGCATCGGGGGACAGTCTCCCAATCAGCCCCAGCATTTT
v_call: TRBV11-3
d_call: TRBD1
j_call: TRBJ1-5
clone_size: -

cdr3_aa: CASSDPWTSGRASHYEQYF
cdr3_nt: TGCGCCAGCAGTGACCCTTGGACTAGCGGGAGGGCCTCCCACTACGAGCAGTACTTC
v_call: TRBV10-2
d_call: TRBD2
j_call: TRBJ2-7
clone_size: -

cdr3_aa: CASSLMGQGAFGYTF
cdr3_nt: TGTGCCAGCTCACTGATGGGACAGGGGGCGTTCGGCTACACCTTC
v_call: TRBV18
d_call: TRBD1
j_call: TRBJ1-2
clone_size: -

cdr3_aa: CATSPWGGQTSDYEQYF
cdr3_nt: TGTGCCACCAGCCCCTGGGGGGGTCAGACTAGCGACTACGAGCAGTACTTC
v_call: TRBV15
d_call: TRBD2
j_call: TRBJ2-7
clone_size: -